The source of this T cell receptor (beta chain) is a study of blood T cell repertoires in COVID-19 (dated by TCRdb to 2019 to 2021). With regard to the full study: Samples from collaborators originated in the United States, Italy and Spain and spanned both the acute and convalescent phases of COVID-19. The prospective study material was composed of cDNA or gDNA derived from T cells, B-cell-depleted T cells, or PBMCs. Subjects who had been exposed to COVID-19, were actively infected with it, or had recovered from it provided the deeply sampled blood TCRbeta repertoires that made up the dataset. A freely available public database, intended as a resource for researchers studying the immune response to SARS-CoV-2, is where the repertoires were released. The samples were drawn from the first 160 participants of the ongoing ImmuneRACE study and from 1,254 subjects provided by 6 global collaborators. The sample metadata nearly always contained a de-identified subject ID, COVID-19 status, age in years and sex. Where available, HLA class I and class II types were obtained from metadata supplied by the sample provider rather than from assay-based typing.

Trimming accounts for 5 bases at V and 5 bases at J, while the number of junction bases matched to no gene is 5. Including cysteine and phenylalanine, the CDR3 has 13 amino acids. Of the read, only the CDR3 DNA is kept; its 39 bases are in frame from base 1. Collaborating institutions collected whole blood in K2EDTA tubes following their own protocols. For TCRbeta analysis, collaborators shipped samples as frozen whole blood, isolated PBMCs, or DNA extracted from either of those sample types. TCRbeta CDR3 regions were amplified from genomic DNA by means of the immunoSEQ Assay, a bias-controlled multiplex PCR. Per the original workflow: Nucleated cell counts per sample were estimated from amplification of reference gene primers within the assay. To quantify the absolute abundance of each unique TCRbeta CDR3 rearrangement, sequence reads were collapsed and filtered. For each sample, productive Simpson clonality was calculated as the square root of Simpson's diversity index over productive rearrangements. Here the immuneACCESS table is served through TCRdb, limited to in-frame sequences with V and J called. Missing clones are a known gap in these copies; in checked studies unresolved V genes cover under half, and the rest lacks a known reason. V, J and clone size are taken as reported in that table, and D and trimming were inferred from the DNA itself. The sample table records around 230,000 clones; 83% of these occur just once. The top ten hold about 7.4% of the sample.

The full study reports these points: How much clinical and demographic metadata was included differed by source and by participant, and the metadata was provided uncurated.

To note about this clone: The antigen this receptor binds is unknown. The sample holds no much larger clone one base away, and base qualities are not on file.

The material sequenced was peripheral blood. The receptor chain draws on TRBV12-3 or TRBV12-4 and TRBJ1-2; a stretch of 7 junction bases matches TRBD1. The TCR sequence derives from a woman aged 45-60 years with acute or convalescent COVID-19. In nucleotide form, the sequence is TGTGCCAGCAGTCCCGGGACAGCGTATGGCTACACCTTC. It translates as CASSPGTAYGYTF.